Listed here is a single TCR beta chain. This clonotype was observed a handful of times. This receptor's antigen is unknown. Per-base quality was not reported, and no clone a single base away is much larger than it. The sample is drawn from a study of vaccination and CD4 T cells after COVID-19 (dated by TCRdb to between 2022 and 2023). Study-wide context: Convalescent patients had a positive SARS-CoV-2 result on nasal swab PCR, and of these patients, some ten had mild disease and one had severe disease. Six males and four females were included in the convalescent cohort, with two Hispanic individuals, seven Caucasians, two Asians and one multiracial person represented. Participants received two doses of either the Pfizer-BioNTech BNT162b2 vaccine (n=8) or the Moderna mRNA-1273 vaccine (n=2). Post-COVID blood samples from convalescent patients were collected a median of around 100 days after diagnosis, with a range of 35 to 161 days. Post-vaccine blood samples were taken a median of around 70 days after the second vaccine dose, with a range of about 14 to 241 days. Culture stimuli were overlapping spike peptide pools from SARS-CoV-2 and from the common cold coronaviruses HCoV-NL63, HCoV-OC43 and HCoV-229E. Control cultures used a CEFX viral epitope pool as positive control, an HIV-1 Nef peptide pool as negative control, or no peptide. In over 8 COVID-19 convalescent patients and a handful of infection-naive healthy vaccine recipients, the spike-specific CD4+ TCR repertoire before mRNA vaccination was compared with the repertoire after mRNA vaccination.

The research as a whole found: Of the vaccine-specific clones in convalescent patients, 304 of 307, or nearly all, reacted only to SARS-CoV-2 spike and did not cross-react with common cold coronaviruses. In convalescent patients, a median around 86% of post-vaccine SARS-CoV-2-reactive clones were detected only after vaccination, suggesting vaccine-specific priming. The median number of SARS-CoV-2-reactive clonotypes rose from under 25 after infection to roughly 40 after vaccination, but the change was not significant. The study included relatively few convalescent patients and did not analyze early timepoints after natural infection.

Library creation used PCR. TCR sequencing of DNA from cultured CD4+ T cells used the Oncomine TCR Beta short-read assay at the Johns Hopkins FTIC core. The QIAamp micro DNA kit was used to extract genomic DNA from the cultured CD4+ T cells. Oncomine TCR Beta libraries from cultured CD4+ T cells were pooled with unique dual indexes and sequenced on an Illumina iSeq 100. Concerning the study's data processing: Non-productive sequences were removed, and CDR3s not starting with C, not ending with F or W, or shorter than 7 amino acids were discarded. The MANAFEST web application was used to identify antigen-specific clonotypes by comparing peptide-stimulated wells against reference wells and other culture wells. To be called positive, a clone needed an FDR below 0.05, an odds ratio above 5, and a productive frequency above 0.1% in at least two of three replicate wells. A clonotype counted as cross-reactive if it showed significant expansion both in the SARS-CoV-2 spike wells and in at least one common cold coronavirus spike condition. CDR3 homology was assessed with Levenshtein distances (stringdist) and unrooted phylogenetic trees (ape) in R version 3.6.1. The public sequencing data were trimmed at Q25 with fastp and processed into clonotypes with MiXCR by TCRdb, which kept only in-frame beta chains. Here each entry gathers all rows of one CDR3 protein and keeps the most common genes and DNA. The V and J calls and clone size are TCRdb's, not the authors'. The sample data list 11,000 to 15,000 distinct CDR3 sequences, and 53% of these were observed just once. 10% of the sample is held by the ten biggest clonotypes.

CDR1 and CDR2 (LGHNA, YNFKEQ) derive from the germline V gene. V and J lose 0 bases and 4 bases, and a span of 10 bases separates them. The CDR3 has 14 amino acids, counting the end cysteine and phenylalanine. This entry keeps only the CDR3 DNA: 42 bases, framed from base 1. Sample treatment or condition, as interpreted from the label and publication: roughly ten-day PBMC culture with coronavirus spike peptide pools or control peptides (ViraFEST assay). The ViraFEST assay was used in the study, in which antigen-specific T cells were expanded with peptide pools and expanded clonotypes were subsequently identified by TCR sequencing. The convalescent patients' positive SARS-CoV-2 PCR tests fell between March and December 2020, which was before the Alpha, Beta and Delta variants emerged in the United States. Each well held millions of PBMCs cultured in IMDM containing about 5% human AB serum and roughly 9.7 IU/ml IL-2, with 10 ug/ml peptide pools added. On days 3 and 7, half of the culture medium was replaced with fresh IL-2-containing medium. After approximately 11 days of culture, CD4+ T cells were isolated by negative selection with the EasySep CD4+ T cell isolation kit. PBMCs were separated from whole blood using Ficoll-Paque Plus gradient centrifugation and then either used fresh or cryopreserved at -140C. Each culture condition was generally run in triplicate wells.

This material consisted of CD4+ T cells from blood, cultured in vitro, taken before SARS-CoV-2 vaccination. The V gene is TRBV4-2 and the J gene is TRBJ2-7; the D call could be TRBD1 or TRBD2, with each sharing 6 bases. The receptor comes from a human donor who had recovered from COVID-19. CDR3 sequence: CASSQDGGPYEQYF. At the DNA level, the sequence is TGTGCCAGCAGCCAAGACGGGGGCCCATACGAGCAGTACTTC.